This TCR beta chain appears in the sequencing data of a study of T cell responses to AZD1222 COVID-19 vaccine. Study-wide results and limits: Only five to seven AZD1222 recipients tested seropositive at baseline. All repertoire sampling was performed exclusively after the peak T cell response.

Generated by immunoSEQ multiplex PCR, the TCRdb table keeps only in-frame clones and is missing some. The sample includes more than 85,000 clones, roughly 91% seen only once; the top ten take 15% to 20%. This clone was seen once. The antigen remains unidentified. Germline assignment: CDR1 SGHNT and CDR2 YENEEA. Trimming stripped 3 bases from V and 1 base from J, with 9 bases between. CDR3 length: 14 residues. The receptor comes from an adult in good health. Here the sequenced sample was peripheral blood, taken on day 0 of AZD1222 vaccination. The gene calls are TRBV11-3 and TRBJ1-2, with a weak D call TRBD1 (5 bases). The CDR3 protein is CASSLGGLNYGYTF. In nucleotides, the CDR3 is TGTGCCAGCAGCTTGGGGGGACTTAACTATGGCTACACCTTC.